This T cell receptor beta chain came from a study of post-analysis software for immune sequencing data. General study findings and limits: F measure grouped same-batch samples tightly together. In multiple sclerosis, normalized Chao1 diversity was significantly below that of controls. Included in a set of about 5 TRBV segments more frequent in patients than controls were TRBV5-6, TRBV5-1 and TRBV20-1.

Unique molecular identifiers were carried by the TCR beta cDNA libraries. TCRdb processed the PCR reads anew with MiXCR; each CDR3 protein has one entry. The table shows hundreds of thousands of distinct CDR3 sequences, with 59% occurring only once. Points on this clonotype: Its antigen is not identified.

Germline V gene sequence: CDR1 DFQATT, CDR2 SNEGSKA (reference sequence). The CDR3 spans 16 residues. V trimming: 0 bases; J trimming: 3 bases; junction bases outside the gene matches: 9. Specimen: blood. This clonotype was obtained from a girl aged 2 to 9 with multiple sclerosis. The genes are TRBV20-1 and TRBJ2-3; 7 bases line up with TRBD2. The CDR3 sequence: CSARDPPWRGTDTQYF. DNA for the CDR3: TGCAGTGCTAGAGATCCCCCCTGGCGGGGGACAGATACGCAGTATTTT.